The rows below give T cell receptor beta chains drawn from one sample of a study of vaccination and CD4 T cells after COVID-19. Via MiXCR, TCRdb re-called the PCR reads, giving one row per CDR3 protein. The top ten clones hold roughly 1.1% of a sample with some 18,000 distinct CDR3 sequences, over 45% of them seen once. The sequencing used CD4+ T cells from blood, collected after SARS-CoV-2 vaccination. Every receptor here comes from a human donor who had recovered from COVID-19. CDR3s include the opening cysteine and the closing phenylalanine or tryptophan.

J,V,CDR3
TRBJ2-6,TRBV27,CASSLISGANVLTF
TRBJ1-6,TRBV25-1,CASSESGTRDSPLHF
TRBJ2-4,TRBV7-9,CASSPGGWGAATNIQYF
TRBJ1-5,TRBV18,CASSLAAWGQPQHF
TRBJ2-5,TRBV12-3/TRBV12-4,CASSPQGADLGETQYF
TRBJ2-1,TRBV7-2,CASSLGESWTFGFF
TRBJ2-5,TRBV20-1,CSASWGAQETQYF
TRBJ2-1,TRBV6-1,CASSATGGPYNEQFF
TRBJ1-2,TRBV2,CASSGTNYGYTF
TRBJ2-4,TRBV19,CASSARRDRGAKNIQYF
TRBJ2-3,TRBV20-1,CSATRDRDGTDTQYF
TRBJ2-5,TRBV7-9,CASSFSPSGREETQYF
TRBJ2-6,TRBV28,CASSSGESSGANVLTF
TRBJ1-5,TRBV29-1,CSVGDQPQHF
TRBJ2-1,TRBV4-2,CASSLPGTSGPYPLDEQFF
TRBJ1-6,TRBV20-1,CSARAVGGSPLHF
TRBJ2-7,TRBV5-6,CASSPRQLYEQYF
TRBJ2-2,TRBV20-1,CSASPGETNTGELFF
TRBJ2-7,TRBV6-5,CASSWGRTDTYEQYF
TRBJ2-2,TRBV2,CASSNRGLRNTGELFF
TRBJ2-1,TRBV15,CATSRESRGSSYNEQFF
TRBJ1-1,TRBV10-3,CATGGRDGTEAFF
TRBJ2-5,TRBV7-2,CASGKGYGVGTQYF
TRBJ1-5,TRBV20-1,CSARSTRQGGLSNQPQHF
TRBJ1-6,TRBV6-1,CASQTGFKPLHF
TRBJ2-1,TRBV21-1,CASSKGGLAGHSYNEQFF
TRBJ1-1,TRBV7-9,CASLGRLNTEAFF
TRBJ1-5,TRBV5-8,CASSLLQQGWGQPQHF
TRBJ2-1,TRBV6-2/TRBV6-3,CASSYLGQGNEQFF
TRBJ2-7,TRBV6-5,CASSYGGITLYEQYF
TRBJ2-5,TRBV3-1,CASSQTQNQETQYF
TRBJ2-7,TRBV27,CASTPLASTSYEQYF
TRBJ2-1,TRBV6-5,CASSYSVQGLDEQFF
TRBJ1-5,TRBV19,CASSGGLTGGQPQHF
TRBJ2-5,TRBV20-1,CSAEPVRGETQYF
TRBJ1-2,TRBV12-3/TRBV12-4,CASSPTPWGTYGYTF
TRBJ1-5,TRBV30,CAWSLTGGDQPQHF
TRBJ2-5,TRBV7-2,CASSGQETQYF
TRBJ1-5,TRBV14,CASSLGVGGAPQHF
TRBJ1-1,TRBV7-2,CASGRRNTEAFF